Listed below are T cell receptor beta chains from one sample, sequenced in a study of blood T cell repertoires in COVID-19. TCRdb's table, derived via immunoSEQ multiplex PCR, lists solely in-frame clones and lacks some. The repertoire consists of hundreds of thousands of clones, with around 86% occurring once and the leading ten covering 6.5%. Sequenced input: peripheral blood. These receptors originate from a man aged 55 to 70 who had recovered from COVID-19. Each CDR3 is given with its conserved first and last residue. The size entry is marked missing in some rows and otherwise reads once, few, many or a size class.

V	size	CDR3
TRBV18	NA	CASSPGLPRAGELFF
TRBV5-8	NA	CASRRPGGGEQYF
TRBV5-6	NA	CASSFPGQLLSGANVLTF
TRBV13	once	CASSFGTGGSEKLFF
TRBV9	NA	CASSVGEGLVGLMETQYF
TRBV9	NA	CASSPIGTVPGYTF
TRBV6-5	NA	CASSYPRQGRNEQYF
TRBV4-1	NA	CASSQDPAGLRVQYF
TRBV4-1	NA	CASSQKGAITEAFF
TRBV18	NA	CASSPPRGGMNTEAFF
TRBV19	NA	CASRINGVYFGYTF